Given below is one T cell receptor (beta chain) in context. The antigen remains unidentified. The V and J ends lost 6 bases and 5 bases respectively, with 14 bases between them. The CDR3 is 14 amino acids. CDR1 is MNHEY, CDR2 SVGEGT, per germline. These data originate in a study of blood T cells in healthy people across ages. Broader study findings: With age, beta diversity per million T cells declined roughly linearly, significantly by about 37.

The authors ran a second PCR of 7 to 11 cycles using a sample-barcoded 5' primer and a J-beta primer mix. TCRdb analysed the 5' RACE reads with MiXCR anew, one entry per CDR3 protein. This table has about 970,000 distinct CDR3 sequences, 51% appearing once. Sequences were obtained from blood. The chain employs TRBV6-2 or TRBV6-3 and TRBJ1-5; tentatively, D is TRBD1 (6 bases). The TCR originated in a woman aged 60-70 years in good health. CDR3 amino acids: CASSPPGGHQPQHF. Here the CDR3 DNA reads TGTGCCAGCAGCCCTCCGGGGGGCCATCAGCCCCAGCATTTT.